This section outlines one T cell receptor beta chain sequence together with its context. The antigen remains unidentified. PCR involved 60 Vbeta and 13 Jbeta primers. Profiling relied on immunoSEQ multiplex PCR, and the TCRdb table lists in-frame clones only, not all of them. The data show 95,000 to 110,000 clones, roughly 77% seen once. The data were taken from a study of cytomegalovirus exposure and HLA in healthy donors. General study points: Later work found most CMV-associated TCR beta chains apparently HLA-restricted. Cytomegalovirus status, reportedly, was diagnosed with high specificity and sensitivity by the classifier.

Trimming cost V 4 bases and J 7 bases, with 11 bases left between them. In germline, CDR1 is SGHDN, CDR2 FVKESK. The CDR3 extends over 14 amino acids. Sequenced sample: PBMCs. The chain recombines TRBV14 with TRBJ1-6; D perhaps matches TRBD1 (6 bases). The TCR originated in a young woman in good health and CMV-seropositive. CDR3 amino acids: CASSPPGVNSPLHF. The CDR3 coding sequence is TGTGCCAGCAGCCCCCCAGGGGTGAATTCACCCCTCCACTTT.